This T cell receptor (beta chain) appears in the sequencing data of a study of blood T cell repertoires in COVID-19. Across the whole study: Samples representing acute and convalescent COVID-19 were sourced from the United States, Italy and Spain. In each case, the material was cDNA or gDNA derived from T cells, B-cell-depleted T cells, or PBMCs.

Authors' data handling: Reference gene primers were amplified, and this amplification served to estimate nucleated cell counts. Libraries were prepared by immunoSEQ multiplex PCR; TCRdb keeps only in-frame clonotypes and omits some of them. V and J calls and clone size are given by that table; D and trimming were obtained from the DNA. The repertoire includes 250,000 to 300,000 clones, around 83% of them detected once, and 3.6% sits in the top ten. In regard to this clone: Other DNA sequences from this sample encode an identical CDR3 as well.

CDR1 is LNHNV and CDR2 is YYDKDF in the germline V gene (reference sequence). The CDR3 is 13 amino acids. Trimming removed 1 base from V and 5 bases from J, with 5 bases in between. The chain couples TRBV15 to TRBJ1-4, with no clear D. This clonotype was obtained from a man aged 18 to 30 with active or convalescent COVID-19. The specimen was peripheral blood. CDR3 nucleotide sequence: TGTGCCACCAGCAGAGGCAGGAATGAAAAACTGTTTTTT. This codes for CATSRGRNEKLFF.